The 16 T cell receptor beta chains below come from one sample, sequenced in a study of breast tumors, draining lymph nodes, adjacent tissues. In TCRdb, the multiplex PCR reads were re-called with MiXCR into one record per CDR3 protein. The table shows around 300,000 distinct CDR3 sequences, with 30% occurring only once. Samples came from axillary lymph nodes draining the breast cancer. Sequencing used axillary lymph node tissue. All receptors derive from a female donor with breast cancer. Some clones in this sample may be carry-over from other donors' samples.

This clonotype was counted ten times or more. This chain links TRBV19 with TRBJ1-2; D is unresolved. The CDR3 sequence is 13 residues long. V dropped 6 bases and J dropped 1 base, with 9 bases sitting between them. Per germline, CDR1 LNHDA and CDR2 SQIVND (reference sequence). DNA for the CDR3: TGTGCCAGTAGCATAACAGTTAACTATGGCTACACCTTC. The encoded protein is CASSITVNYGYTF.

Regarding this clonotype: One end of the junction is discordant with germline, which a read error may explain. The CDR3 coding sequence is TGCGCCAGCAGTGAGGGGGCAGGAGTGGGGCTCGATTCCTACAATGGGCAGTTCTTC. As protein: CASSEGAGVGLDSYNGQFF. The chain has TRBV9 and TRBJ2-1; 7 nucleotides match TRBD1. This CDR3 has 19 amino acids. From germline, CDR1 is SGDLS and CDR2 YYNGEE. The full variable domain, rest sourced from reference TRBV9 and TRBJ2-1, is DSGVTQTPKHLITATGQRVTLRCSPRSGDLSVYWYQQSLDQGLQFLIQYYNGEERAKGNILERFSAQQFPDLHSELNLSSLELGDSALYFCASSEGAGVGLDSYNGQFFGPGTRLTVL.

This clonotype was seen ten or more times. The V and J genes are TRBV2 and TRBJ2-7; 7 bases line up with TRBD1. CDR3 length equals 13 residues. Per the germline V gene, CDR1 is SNHLY and CDR2 is FYNNEI. The ends lost 6 bases at V and 3 bases at J; junction bases unmatched: 5. The CDR3 sequence is CASSATGFYEQYF. CDR3 nucleotide sequence: TGTGCCAGCAGCGCGACAGGGTTCTACGAGCAGTACTTC. Filled out from reference TRBV2 and TRBJ2-7, the complete variable domain reads EPEVTQTPSHQVTQMGQEVILRCVPISNHLYFYWYRQILGQKVEFLVSFYNNEISEKSEIFDDQFSVERPDGSNFTLKIRSTKLEDSAMYFCASSATGFYEQYFGPGTRLTVT.

This clonotype was recorded at least ten times. This chain uses TRBV6-6 with TRBJ1-2, with D tentatively TRBD1 (5 bases). Trimming took off 6 bases at V and 7 bases at J, with 15 bases between the two ends. This CDR3 contains 13 residues. CDR1 and CDR2 (germline): MNHNY, SVGAGI (reference sequence). The CDR3 DNA reads TGTGCCAGCAGCCCCTTGACGGGGGGTGGCTACACCTTC. Its protein is CASSPLTGGGYTF.

This clonotype was detected only once. A much larger clone lies one base from this, so it may be a read error. V and J are TRBV4-3 and TRBJ2-1; D unresolved. Trimming shortened V by 3 bases and J by 2 bases, and 11 bases separated the two germline ends. Germline V lookup: CDR1 LGHNA, CDR2 YSLEER. This CDR3 region has 15 residues. The chain's CDR3 is CASSHDRETYNEQFF. CDR3 nucleotides: TGCGCCAGCAGCCACGACCGAGAAACCTACAATGAGCAGTTCTTC.

This chain links TRBV18 with TRBJ2-3, with 7 bases lining up with TRBD2. CDR3 length equals 15 residues. The J segment lost 2 bases and the V segment lost 9 bases, leaving 11 bases of the junction unmatched. Looked up from germline, CDR1 is KGHSH and CDR2 is LQKENI. The CDR3 sequence: CASSGTTAFTDTQYF. CDR3 bases: TGTGCCAGTTCCGGGACTACTGCTTTCACAGATACGCAGTATTTT.

This chain connects TRBV15 to TRBJ1-4; no clear D. Between the trimmed V and J ends, which lost 3 bases and 7 bases, there was a span of 18 bases. CDR1 LNHNV and CDR2 YYDKDF come from the germline V gene (reference sequence). The CDR3 has 16 amino acids. The CDR3 sequence: CATSSEFMGEGEKLFF. CDR3 sequence (DNA): TGTGCCACCAGCAGTGAGTTCATGGGCGAGGGTGAAAAACTGTTTTTT.

This chain uses TRBV11-3 with TRBJ1-5; 8 bases map to TRBD1. This CDR3 is built from 16 residues. Trimming cost V 6 bases and J 3 bases; bases outside gene matches: 10. The germline gives CDR1 SGHNT, CDR2 YENEEA. CDR3 loop: CASSQGAGETNQPQHF. CDR3 in DNA: TGTGCCAGCAGTCAGGGGGCAGGGGAGACCAATCAGCCCCAGCATTTT.

V gene TRBV5-1 combines with J gene TRBJ2-1; D gene unclear. The germline CDR1 and CDR2 sequences are SGHRS and YFSETQ. V lost 2 bases to trimming and J lost 13 bases, with 16 bases between them. The CDR3 is 13 residues long. The CDR3 spells CASSFGPNNDQFF. CDR3 in DNA: TGCGCCAGCAGCTTCGGGCCAAACAACGACCAGTTCTTC.

This clonotype was counted only a few times. The rearrangement uses TRBV28 and TRBJ2-3, with unresolved D. The CDR3 loop spans 12 amino acids. Germline-derived CDR1 and CDR2 are MDHEN and SYDVKM. The ends were cut back, 6 bases at V and 6 bases at J, with 10 bases in the middle. The CDR3 spells CASRITADTQYF. The CDR3 bases are TGTGCCAGCAGAATCACAGCGGATACGCAGTATTTT.

This clonotype was detected ten times or more. The chain combines TRBV20-1 with TRBJ2-7; 14 positions agree with TRBD2. J gave up 5 bases and V 3 bases, and 6 bases lay outside the gene matches. In germline, CDR1 is DFQATT, CDR2 SNEGSKA (reference sequence). This CDR3 is 15 amino acids long. CDR3 nucleotide sequence: TGCAGTGCTAGCATCCCGACTAGCGGGAGGGACGAGCAGTACTTC. Translated, it gives CSASIPTSGRDEQYF.

J is TRBJ1-1 and V is TRBV7-9; possible D gene TRBD1, 6 bases. The germline gives CDR1 SEHNR, CDR2 FQNEAQ (reference sequence). This CDR3 comprises 14 residues. Trimming cost V 4 bases and J 2 bases, with 11 bases left between them. The CDR3 loop reads CASSSGAFNTEAFF. In DNA form, the CDR3 reads TGTGCCAGCAGCTCGGGGGCTTTCAACACTGAAGCTTTCTTT.

The table lists this clonotype with many counts. V usage is TRBV19 and J usage is TRBJ2-1, with 7 bases identical to TRBD2. CDR3 length: 20 residues. After removal of 9 bases from V and 0 bases from J, the junction contained 23 bases not matched to a gene. Per germline, CDR1 LNHDA and CDR2 SQIVND (reference sequence). The CDR3 region is CASRSGPGGTLRASYNEQFF. The CDR3 bases are TGTGCCAGCCGGTCCGGCCCGGGAGGAACCCTACGAGCCTCCTACAATGAGCAGTTCTTC.

The table lists this clonotype with a few counts. CDR3 amino acids: CASSLTPGGGKNIQYF. Written as DNA, the CDR3 is TGTGCCAGCAGCTTGACCCCGGGGGGGGGCAAAAACATTCAGTACTTC. The chain joins TRBV7-8 to TRBJ2-4; 8 nucleotides agree with TRBD2. The CDR3 is made up of 16 amino acids. J lost 3 bases, V lost 3 bases, and 7 bases had no gene match. Germline lookup yields CDR1 SGHVS and CDR2 FQNEAQ.

Of note for this clonotype: Just one base apart from a much larger clone, this may be a read error. The chain carries TRBV19 and TRBJ2-2, with D possibly being TRBD1 (6 bases). CDR3 length equals 15 residues. Germline V gene data show CDR1 as LNHDA and CDR2 as SQIVND (reference sequence). The CDR3 nucleotides read TGTGCCAGAAGTAAGTTGACAGGGAACACCGGGGAGCTGTTTTTT. Protein sequence: CARSKLTGNTGELFF. Looking up the rest from reference TRBV19 and TRBJ2-2 gives the full variable domain: DGGITQSPKYLFRKEGQNVTLSCEQNLNHDAMYWYRQDPGQGLRLIYYSQIVNDFQKGDIAEGYSVSREKKESFPLTVTSAQKNPTAFYLCARSKLTGNTGELFFGEGSRLTVL.

A word on this clonotype: This may be a read error, as it is one base from a much larger clone. CDR3 protein: CASSLTELAGGYEQYF. CDR3 coding DNA: TGTGCCAGCAGCTTGACGGAACTAGCGGGAGGCTACGAGCAGTACTTC. J is TRBJ2-7 and V is TRBV5-6; TRBD2 aligns across 12 bases. CDR1 SGHDT and CDR2 YYEEEE come from the germline V gene. With 1 base clipped from V and 3 bases from J, the junction kept 5 bases outside the gene matches. There are 16 residues in the CDR3.